The present T cell receptor beta chain was sequenced within a study of immune cell composition in non-small cell lung cancer. The study, taken as a whole, reports: It was not proven that tumour-reactive clones equal dominant tumour-associated clones.

About this clone: Its antigen is unknown.

Sequenced by immunoSEQ multiplex PCR; TCRdb stores in-frame clones only, minus some. The table includes more than 14,000 clones, under 75% detected once. Genomic DNA came from frozen unsorted single-cell suspensions. The CDR3 totals 13 residues. Trimming shortened V by 1 base and J by 3 bases, and 7 bases separated the two germline ends. CDR1 and CDR2 from the germline V gene are SGDLS and YYNGEE. The TCR originated in a human donor with non-small cell lung cancer. The sequenced material came from lung tumor tissue. The J gene is TRBJ1-1, the V gene TRBV9; D is uncertain. The CDR3 DNA is TGTGCCAGCAGCGTAACGGAGGACACTGAAGCTTTCTTT. Translation gives CASSVTEDTEAFF. Full variable domain (missing parts from reference TRBV9 and TRBJ1-1): DSGVTQTPKHLITATGQRVTLRCSPRSGDLSVYWYQQSLDQGLQFLIQYYNGEERAKGNILERFSAQQFPDLHSELNLSSLELGDSALYFCASSVTEDTEAFFGQGTRLTVV.